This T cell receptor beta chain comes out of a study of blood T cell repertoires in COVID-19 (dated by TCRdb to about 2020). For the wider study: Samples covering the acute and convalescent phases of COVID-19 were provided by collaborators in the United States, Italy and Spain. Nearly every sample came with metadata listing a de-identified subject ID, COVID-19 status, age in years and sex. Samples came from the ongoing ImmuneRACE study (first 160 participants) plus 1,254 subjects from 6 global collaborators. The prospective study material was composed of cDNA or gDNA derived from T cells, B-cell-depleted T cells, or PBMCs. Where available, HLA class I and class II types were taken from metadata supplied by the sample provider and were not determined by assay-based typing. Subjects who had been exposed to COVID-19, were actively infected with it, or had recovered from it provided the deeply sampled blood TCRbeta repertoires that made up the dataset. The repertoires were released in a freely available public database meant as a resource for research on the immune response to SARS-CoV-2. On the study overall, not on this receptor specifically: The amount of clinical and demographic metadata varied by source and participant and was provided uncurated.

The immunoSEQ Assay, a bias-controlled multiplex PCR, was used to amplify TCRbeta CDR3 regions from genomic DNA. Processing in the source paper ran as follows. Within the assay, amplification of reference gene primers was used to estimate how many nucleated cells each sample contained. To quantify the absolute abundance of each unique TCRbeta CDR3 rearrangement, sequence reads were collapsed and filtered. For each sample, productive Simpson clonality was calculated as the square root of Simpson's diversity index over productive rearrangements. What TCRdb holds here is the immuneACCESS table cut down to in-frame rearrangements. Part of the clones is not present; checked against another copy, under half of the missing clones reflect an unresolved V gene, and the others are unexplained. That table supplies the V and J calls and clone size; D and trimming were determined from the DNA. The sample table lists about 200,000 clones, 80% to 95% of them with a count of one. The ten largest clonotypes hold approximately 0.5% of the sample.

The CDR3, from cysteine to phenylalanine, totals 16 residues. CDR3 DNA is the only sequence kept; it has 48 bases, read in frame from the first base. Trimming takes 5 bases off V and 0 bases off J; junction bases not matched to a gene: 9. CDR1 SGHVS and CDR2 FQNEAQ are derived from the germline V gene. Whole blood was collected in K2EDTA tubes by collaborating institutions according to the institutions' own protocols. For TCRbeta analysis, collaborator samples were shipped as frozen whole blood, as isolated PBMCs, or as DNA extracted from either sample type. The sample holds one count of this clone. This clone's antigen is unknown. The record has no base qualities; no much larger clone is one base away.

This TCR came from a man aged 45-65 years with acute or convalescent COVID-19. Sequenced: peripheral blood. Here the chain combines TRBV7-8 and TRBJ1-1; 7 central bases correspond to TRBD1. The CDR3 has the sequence CASSPATGIMNTEAFF. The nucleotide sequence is TGTGCCAGCAGCCCCGCGACAGGGATTATGAACACTGAAGCTTTCTTT. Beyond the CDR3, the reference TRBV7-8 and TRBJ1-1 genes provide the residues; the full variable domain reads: GAGVSQSPRYKVAKRGQDVALRCDPISGHVSLFWYQQALGQGPEFLTYFQNEAQLDKSGLPSDRFFAERPEGSVSTLKIQRTQQEDSAVYLCASSPATGIMNTEAFFGQGTRLTVV.